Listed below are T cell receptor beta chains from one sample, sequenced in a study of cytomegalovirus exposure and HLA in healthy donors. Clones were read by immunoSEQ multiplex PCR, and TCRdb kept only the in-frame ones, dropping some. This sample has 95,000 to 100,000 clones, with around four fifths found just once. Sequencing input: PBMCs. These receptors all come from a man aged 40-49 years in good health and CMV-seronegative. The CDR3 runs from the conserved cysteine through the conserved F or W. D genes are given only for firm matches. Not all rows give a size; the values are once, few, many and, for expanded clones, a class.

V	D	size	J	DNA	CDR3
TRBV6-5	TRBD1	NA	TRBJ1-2	TGTGCCAGCTGCCCGACAGGGGGGACTGGTGGCTACACCTTC	CASCPTGGTGGYTF
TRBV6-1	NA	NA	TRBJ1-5	TGTGCCAGCAGTGAATCGGGGATGAGCAATCAGCCCCAGCATTTT	CASSESGMSNQPQHF
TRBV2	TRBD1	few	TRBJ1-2	TGTGCCAGCAGTCCTGACAGGGAAAAGGGCTACACCTTC	CASSPDREKGYTF
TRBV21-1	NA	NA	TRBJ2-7	TGTGCCAGCAGCACCCATAACAGGGACGAGCAGTACTTC	CASSTHNRDEQYF
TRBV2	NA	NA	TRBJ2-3	TGTGCCAGCAGTGTTCAGGGCAGGATAGATACGCAGTATTTT	CASSVQGRIDTQYF
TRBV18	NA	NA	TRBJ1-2	TGTGCCAGCTCACCGGACGGGAGCTATGGCTACACCTTC	CASSPDGSYGYTF
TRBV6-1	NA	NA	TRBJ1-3	TGTGCCAGCAGTGAAAGGGGGGGAAACACCATATATTTT	CASSERGGNTIYF
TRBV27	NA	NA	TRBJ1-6	TGTGCCAGCAGTTCCCCAGACTATAATTCACCCCTCCACTTT	CASSSPDYNSPLHF
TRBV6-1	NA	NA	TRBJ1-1	TGTGCCAGCAGTCTTGGACAGTCGAACACTGAAGCTTTCTTT	CASSLGQSNTEAFF
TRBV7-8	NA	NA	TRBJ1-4	TGTGCCAGCAGCGTAGAGGGGGGGGATGCAGAAAAACTGTTTTTT	CASSVEGGDAEKLFF
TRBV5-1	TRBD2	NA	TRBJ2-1	TGCGCCAGCAGCTCTACACGGGGCGGGGGGGACTACAATGAGCAGTTCTTC	CASSSTRGGGDYNEQFF